This T cell receptor (beta chain) was identified during a study of shared clonotypes between healthy human individuals. Regarding the study as a whole: Rarefaction analysis demonstrated incomplete sorted-subset sequencing notwithstanding large depth.

A note on this clone: What it binds is not known.

Measured with immunoSEQ multiplex PCR; TCRdb has only the in-frame clones, and not every one. The sample yields a few million clones, less than 95% seen once. CDR1 is ENHRY and CDR2 is SYGVKD in the germline V gene. The CDR3 sequence is 13 residues long. Trimming removed 2 bases from V and 5 bases from J, with 9 bases in between. The rearrangement joins TRBV10-3 to TRBJ1-2; D uncertain. This TCR was recovered from a man younger than 35 in good health. Some clones in this sample may be carry-over from other donors' samples. The specimen sequenced was naive CD4+ T cells from PBMCs. Subset reported: CD45RA+ positively selected. CDR3 DNA: TGTGCCATCAGTGAGAGTACGGCATATGGCTACACCTTC. Translation gives CAISESTAYGYTF.